This entry is about one T cell receptor beta chain. The CDR3 runs to 15 residues. Germline V gives CDR1 SEHNR, CDR2 FQNEAQ (reference sequence). With V trimmed by 0 bases and J by 0 bases, 0 bases remained unmatched. This entry comes from a study of blood T cell repertoires in COVID-19. Turning to the study itself: PBMCs, B-cell-depleted T cells, or T cells were the source of the cDNA or gDNA that made up the material.

Per the study methods: Amplification of reference gene primers was used by the study to estimate nucleated cell counts. TCRdb's table, derived via immunoSEQ multiplex PCR, lists solely in-frame clones and lacks some. That table furnishes V, J and clone size, whereas the DNA furnished D and trimming. Among about 300,000 clones, approximately 90% were seen once, and the ten largest hold over 5%. Enrolment of Seattle patients took place during active infection, and they were followed longitudinally. Sequenced: peripheral blood. The chain combines TRBV7-9 with TRBJ2-3; 7 positions agree with TRBD1. This TCR derives from a woman in her fifties or sixties with COVID-19, enrolled during active disease. The CDR3, as DNA: TGTGCCAGCAGCTTAGCGGGACAGAGCACAGATACGCAGTATTTT. Translated, it gives CASSLAGQSTDTQYF.